Sequencing of this T cell receptor (beta chain) was carried out in a study of vaccination effects on CD4 cells after COVID-19. Study at large: Each person got two doses of an mRNA SARS-CoV-2 vaccine, BNT162b2 or mRNA-1273. Whole-study results and caveats: Clones from infection and from vaccination both contracted markedly late after vaccination.

Clones were read by immunoSEQ multiplex PCR, and TCRdb kept only the in-frame ones, dropping some. The sample yields around 37,000 clones, roughly 73% seen once. Before sequencing, viral peptide pools were used by the ViraFEST assay to expand antigen-specific CD4+ T cells. A roughly ten-day culture period preceded the isolation of CD4+ T cells. This individual tested PCR-positive for SARS-CoV-2 infection between March and December 2020. With regard to this clone: Its antigen remains unknown.

Trimming removed 7 bases from V and 4 bases from J, with 11 bases in between. CDR3 length: 13 amino acids. The V gene's germline CDR1 is SNHLY and CDR2 FYNNEI. This chain links TRBV2 with TRBJ1-5; no firm D call. The source of this sequence is a human donor who had a prior SARS-CoV-2 infection. Sequencing was performed on CD4+ T cells from PBMCs cultured with a peptide pool, taken before COVID-19 vaccination. The CDR3 is CASTIIWNQPQHF. DNA for the CDR3: TGTGCCAGCACCATTATATGGAATCAGCCCCAGCATTTT.